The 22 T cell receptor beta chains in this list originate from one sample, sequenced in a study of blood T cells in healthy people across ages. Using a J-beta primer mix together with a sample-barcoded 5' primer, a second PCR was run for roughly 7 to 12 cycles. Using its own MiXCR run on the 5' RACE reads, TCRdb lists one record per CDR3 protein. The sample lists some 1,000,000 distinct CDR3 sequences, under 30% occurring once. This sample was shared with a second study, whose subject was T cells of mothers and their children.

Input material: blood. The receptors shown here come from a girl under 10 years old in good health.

CDR3 sequence (DNA): TGTGCCAGCAGTGAAGGGACAGACTATGGCTACACCTTC. Its protein product is CASSEGTDYGYTF. The genes are TRBV2 and TRBJ1-2; TRBD1 is a possible D gene (6 bases). CDR1 is SNHLY and CDR2 is FYNNEI in the germline V gene. The CDR3 has 13 amino acids. The V end was cut by 1 base, the J end by 3 bases, with 6 bases between.

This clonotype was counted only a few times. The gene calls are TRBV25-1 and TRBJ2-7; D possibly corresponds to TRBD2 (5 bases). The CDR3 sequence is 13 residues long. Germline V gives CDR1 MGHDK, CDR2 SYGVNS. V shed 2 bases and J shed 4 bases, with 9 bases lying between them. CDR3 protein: CASSEEGVYEQYF. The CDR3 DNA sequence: TGTGCCAGCAGTGAAGAGGGAGTTTACGAGCAGTACTTC.

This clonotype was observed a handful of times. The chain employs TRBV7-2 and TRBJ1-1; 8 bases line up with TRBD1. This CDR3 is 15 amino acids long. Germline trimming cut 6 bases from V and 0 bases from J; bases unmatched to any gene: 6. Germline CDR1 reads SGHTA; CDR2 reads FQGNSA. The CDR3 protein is CASRGRTGMNTEAFF. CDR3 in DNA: TGTGCCAGCAGAGGCAGGACAGGGATGAACACTGAAGCTTTCTTT.

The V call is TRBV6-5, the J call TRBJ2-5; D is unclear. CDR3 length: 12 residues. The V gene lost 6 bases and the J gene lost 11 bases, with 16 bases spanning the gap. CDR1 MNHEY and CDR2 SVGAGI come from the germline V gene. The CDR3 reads CASRSTPYGQYF. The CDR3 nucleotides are TGTGCCAGCAGGAGTACCCCCTACGGGCAGTACTTC.

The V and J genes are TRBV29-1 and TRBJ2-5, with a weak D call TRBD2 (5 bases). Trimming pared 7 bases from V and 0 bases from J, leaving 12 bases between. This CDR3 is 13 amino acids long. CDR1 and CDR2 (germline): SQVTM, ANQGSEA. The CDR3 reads CSARRENQETQYF. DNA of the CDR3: TGCAGCGCCCGACGGGAAAACCAAGAGACCCAGTACTTC.

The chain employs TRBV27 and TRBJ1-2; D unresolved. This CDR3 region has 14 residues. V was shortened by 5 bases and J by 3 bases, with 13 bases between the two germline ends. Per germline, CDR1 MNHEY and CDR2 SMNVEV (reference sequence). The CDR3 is CASSADQWDYGYTF. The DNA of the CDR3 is TGTGCCAGCAGTGCGGACCAATGGGACTATGGCTACACCTTC.

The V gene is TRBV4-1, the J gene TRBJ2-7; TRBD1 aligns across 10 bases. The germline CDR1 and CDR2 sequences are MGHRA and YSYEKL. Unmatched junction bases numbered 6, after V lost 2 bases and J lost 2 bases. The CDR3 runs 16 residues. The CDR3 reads CASSQPSGTGAYEQYF. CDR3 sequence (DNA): TGCGCCAGCAGCCAACCTTCCGGGACAGGGGCCTACGAGCAGTACTTC.

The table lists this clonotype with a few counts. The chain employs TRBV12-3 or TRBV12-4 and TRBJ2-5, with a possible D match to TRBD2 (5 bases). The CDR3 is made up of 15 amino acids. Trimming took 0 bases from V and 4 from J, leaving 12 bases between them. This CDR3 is CASSLAQTRGETQYF. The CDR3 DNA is TGTGCCAGCAGTTTAGCCCAGACCCGGGGAGAGACCCAGTACTTC.

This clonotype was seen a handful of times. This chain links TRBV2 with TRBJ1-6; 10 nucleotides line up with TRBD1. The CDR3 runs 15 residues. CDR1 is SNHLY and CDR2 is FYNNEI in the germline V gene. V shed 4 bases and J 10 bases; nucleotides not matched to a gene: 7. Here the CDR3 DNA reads TGTGCCAGCAGTGTAACCGGGACAGGGGAATCACCCCTCCACTTT. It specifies CASSVTGTGESPLHF.

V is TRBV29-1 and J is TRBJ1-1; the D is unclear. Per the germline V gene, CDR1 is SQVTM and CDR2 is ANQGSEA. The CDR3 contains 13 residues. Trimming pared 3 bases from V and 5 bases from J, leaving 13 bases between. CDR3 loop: CSVEAGERTEAFF. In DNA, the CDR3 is TGCAGCGTTGAGGCGGGCGAAAGGACTGAAGCTTTCTTT.

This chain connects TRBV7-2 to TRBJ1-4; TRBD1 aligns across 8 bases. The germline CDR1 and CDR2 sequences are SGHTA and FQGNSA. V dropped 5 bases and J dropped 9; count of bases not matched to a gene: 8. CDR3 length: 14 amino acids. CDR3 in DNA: TGTGCCAGCAGCCCACCGGGCAGGGGGCAAAAACTGTTTTTT. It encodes CASSPPGRGQKLFF.

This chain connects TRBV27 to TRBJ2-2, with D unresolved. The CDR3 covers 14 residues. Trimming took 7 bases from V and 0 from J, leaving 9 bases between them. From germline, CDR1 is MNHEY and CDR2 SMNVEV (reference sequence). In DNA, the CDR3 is TGTGCCAGCACCCCGACCGCGAACACCGGGGAGCTGTTTTTT. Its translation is CASTPTANTGELFF.

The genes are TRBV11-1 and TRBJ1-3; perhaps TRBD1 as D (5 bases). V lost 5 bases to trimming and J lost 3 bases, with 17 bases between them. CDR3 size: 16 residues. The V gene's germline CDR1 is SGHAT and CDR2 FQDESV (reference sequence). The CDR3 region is CASSPPGVTLGNTIYF. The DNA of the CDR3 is TGTGCCAGCAGCCCACCGGGGGTCACCCTTGGAAACACCATATATTTT.

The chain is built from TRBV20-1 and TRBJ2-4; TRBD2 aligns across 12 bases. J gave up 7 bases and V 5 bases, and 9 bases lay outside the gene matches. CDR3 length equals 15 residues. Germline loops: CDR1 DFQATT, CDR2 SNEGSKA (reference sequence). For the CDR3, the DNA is TGCAGTGCTTTCCACGGACTAGCGGGAACGAACATTCAGTACTTC. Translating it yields CSAFHGLAGTNIQYF.

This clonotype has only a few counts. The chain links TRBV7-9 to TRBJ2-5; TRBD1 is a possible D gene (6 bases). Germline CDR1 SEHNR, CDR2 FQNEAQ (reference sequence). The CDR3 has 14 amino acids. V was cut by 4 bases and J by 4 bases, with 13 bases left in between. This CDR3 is CASSSLDSIETQYF. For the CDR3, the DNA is TGTGCCAGCAGCTCTCTGGACAGTATAGAGACCCAGTACTTC.

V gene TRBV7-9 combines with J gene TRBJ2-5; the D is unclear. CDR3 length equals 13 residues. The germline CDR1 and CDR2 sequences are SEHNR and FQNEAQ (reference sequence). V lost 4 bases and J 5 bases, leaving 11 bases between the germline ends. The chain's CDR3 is CASSYKLAETQYF. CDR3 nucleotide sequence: TGTGCCAGCAGCTATAAGCTGGCCGAGACCCAGTACTTC. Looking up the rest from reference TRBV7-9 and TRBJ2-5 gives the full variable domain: DTGVSQNPRHKITKRGQNVTFRCDPISEHNRLYWYRQTLGQGPEFLTYFQNEAQLEKSRLLSDRFSAERPKGSFSTLEIQRTEQGDSAMYLCASSYKLAETQYFGPGTRLLVL.

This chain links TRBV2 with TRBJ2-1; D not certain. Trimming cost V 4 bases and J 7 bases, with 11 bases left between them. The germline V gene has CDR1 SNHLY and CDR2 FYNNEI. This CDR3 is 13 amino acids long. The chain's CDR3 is CASSARGMNEQFF. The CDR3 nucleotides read TGTGCCAGCAGTGCACGAGGAATGAATGAGCAGTTCTTC. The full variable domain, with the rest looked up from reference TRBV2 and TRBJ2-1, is EPEVTQTPSHQVTQMGQEVILRCVPISNHLYFYWYRQILGQKVEFLVSFYNNEISEKSEIFDDQFSVERPDGSNFTLKIRSTKLEDSAMYFCASSARGMNEQFFGPGTRLTVL.

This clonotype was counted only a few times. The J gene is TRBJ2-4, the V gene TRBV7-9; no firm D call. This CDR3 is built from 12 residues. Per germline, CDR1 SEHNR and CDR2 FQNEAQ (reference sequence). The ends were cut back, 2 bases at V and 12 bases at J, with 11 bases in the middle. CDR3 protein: CASSLFGSPQYF. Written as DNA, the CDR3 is TGTGCCAGCAGCTTATTTGGTTCGCCTCAGTACTTC.

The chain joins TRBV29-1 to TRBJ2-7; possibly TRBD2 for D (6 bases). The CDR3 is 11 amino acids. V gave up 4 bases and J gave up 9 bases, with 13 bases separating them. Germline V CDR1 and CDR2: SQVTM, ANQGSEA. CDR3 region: CSVAGDDRQYF. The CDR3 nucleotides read TGCAGCGTTGCGGGGGATGACAGGCAGTACTTC.

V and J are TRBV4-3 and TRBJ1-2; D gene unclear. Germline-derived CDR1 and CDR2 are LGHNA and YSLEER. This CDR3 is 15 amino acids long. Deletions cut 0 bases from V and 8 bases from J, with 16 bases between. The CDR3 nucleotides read TGCGCCAGCAGCCAAGATAAGCACGGGCGGGCGGGCTACACCTTC. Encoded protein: CASSQDKHGRAGYTF.

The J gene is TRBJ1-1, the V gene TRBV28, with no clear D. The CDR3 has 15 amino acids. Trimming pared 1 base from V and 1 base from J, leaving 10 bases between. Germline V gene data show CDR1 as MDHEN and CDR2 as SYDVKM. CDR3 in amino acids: CASSLSPGTNTEAFF. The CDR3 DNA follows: TGTGCCAGCAGTTTATCTCCGGGAACGAACACTGAAGCTTTCTTT.

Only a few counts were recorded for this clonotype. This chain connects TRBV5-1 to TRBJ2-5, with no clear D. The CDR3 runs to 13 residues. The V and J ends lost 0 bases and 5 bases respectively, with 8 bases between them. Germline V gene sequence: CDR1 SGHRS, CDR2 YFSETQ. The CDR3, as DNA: TGCGCCAGCAGCTTGGCTAACTATGAGACCCAGTACTTC. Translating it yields CASSLANYETQYF. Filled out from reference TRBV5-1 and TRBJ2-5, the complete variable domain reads KAGVTQTPRYLIKTRGQQVTLSCSPISGHRSVSWYQQTPGQGLQFLFEYFSETQRNKGNFPGRFSGRQFSNSRSEMNVSTLELGDSALYLCASSLANYETQYFGPGTRLLVL.